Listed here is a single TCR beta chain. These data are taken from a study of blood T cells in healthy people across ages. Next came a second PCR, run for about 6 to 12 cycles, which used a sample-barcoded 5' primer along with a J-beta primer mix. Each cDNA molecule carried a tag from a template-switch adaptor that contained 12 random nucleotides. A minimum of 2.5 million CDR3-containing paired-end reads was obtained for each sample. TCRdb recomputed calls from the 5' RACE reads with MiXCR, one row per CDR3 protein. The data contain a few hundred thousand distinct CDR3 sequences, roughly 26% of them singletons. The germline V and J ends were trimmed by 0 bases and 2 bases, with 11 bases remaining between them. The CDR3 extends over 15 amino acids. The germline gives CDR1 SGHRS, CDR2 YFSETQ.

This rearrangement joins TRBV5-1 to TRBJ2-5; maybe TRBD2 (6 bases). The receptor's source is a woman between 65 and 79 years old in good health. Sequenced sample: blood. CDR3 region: CASSLGVGGQETQYF. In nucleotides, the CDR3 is TGCGCCAGCAGCTTGGGCGTGGGGGGACAAGAGACCCAGTACTTC. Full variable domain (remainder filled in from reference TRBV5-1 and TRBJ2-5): KAGVTQTPRYLIKTRGQQVTLSCSPISGHRSVSWYQQTPGQGLQFLFEYFSETQRNKGNFPGRFSGRQFSNSRSEMNVSTLELGDSALYLCASSLGVGGQETQYFGPGTRLLVL.